The 4 T cell receptor beta chains below all came from one sample that was sequenced in a study of blood T cell repertoires in COVID-19. Sequencing used immunoSEQ multiplex PCR; TCRdb keeps in-frame clones, though not all of them. The sample holds 120,000 to 150,000 clones; around 80% are singletons and the top ten take 1.5% to 2%. The sample taken for sequencing was PBMCs or T cells enriched from blood (not recorded which). The origin of the receptors is a woman aged 18 to 35 who had been exposed to COVID-19.

The chain links TRBV5-4 to TRBJ2-7; D unclear. V shed 3 bases and J shed 0 bases, with 13 bases lying between them. CDR1 is SGHNT and CDR2 is YYREEE in the germline V gene (reference sequence). CDR3 length: 15 amino acids. The chain's CDR3 is CASSSQTLSSYEQYF. CDR3 sequence (DNA): TGTGCCAGCAGCTCTCAGACTCTTAGCTCCTACGAGCAGTACTTC.

This clone was detected a few times. V usage is TRBV28 and J usage is TRBJ2-7; D is perhaps TRBD2 (5 bases). CDR1 is MDHEN, CDR2 SYDVKM, per germline. V lost 3 bases to trimming and J lost 7 bases, with 22 bases between them. The CDR3 consists of 16 residues. CDR3 DNA: TGTGCCAGCAGTTTCCCGGCGGGTGCGCTTGGAAGGGAGCAGTACTTC. This gives the protein CASSFPAGALGREQYF.

The chain joins TRBV7-2 to TRBJ2-3; 9 positions agree with TRBD2. The V segment lost 0 bases and the J segment 3 bases; nucleotides outside the gene matches: 4. The germline V gene has CDR1 SGHTA and CDR2 FQGNSA. The CDR3 contains 16 residues. The CDR3 loop is CASSLASLAGTDTQYF. The CDR3 DNA reads TGTGCCAGCAGCTTAGCAAGCCTAGCGGGAACAGATACGCAGTATTTT.

V is TRBV29-1 and J is TRBJ2-7; TRBD1 might be the D (6 bases). The CDR3 is made up of 11 amino acids. Germline V gives CDR1 SQVTM, CDR2 ANQGSEA. V gave up 7 bases and J gave up 6 bases, with 13 bases separating them. The DNA of the CDR3 is TGCAGCGGGAATACAGGGTCCGAGCAGTACTTC. Amino acids: CSGNTGSEQYF.